The next 2 T cell receptor beta chains were all read from a single sample in a study of blood T cell repertoires in COVID-19. The protocol was immunoSEQ multiplex PCR, while the TCRdb copy is restricted to in-frame clones and leaves out a portion. The sample consists of some 150,000 clones, around 90% of them appearing once. Sequencing was carried out using peripheral blood. The receptors come from a woman aged 55-70 years with acute or convalescent COVID-19.

This chain joins TRBV6-6 and TRBJ2-2; 8 bases agree with TRBD2. The germline V gene encodes CDR1 MNHNY and CDR2 SVGAGI (reference sequence). This CDR3 comprises 16 residues. J gave up 5 bases and V 0 bases, and 5 bases lay outside the gene matches. This CDR3 is CASSYSSGGGTGELFF. The CDR3 DNA sequence: TGTGCCAGCAGTTACTCATCCGGGGGGGGAACCGGGGAGCTGTTTTTT.

This chain connects TRBV3-1 (or the pseudogene TRBV3-2) to TRBJ2-4; TRBD1 matches at 10 bases. Looked up from germline, CDR1 is LGHDT and CDR2 is YNNKEL (reference sequence). After removal of 5 bases from V and 6 bases from J, the junction contained 4 bases not matched to a gene. The length of the CDR3 is 14 residues. The CDR3: CASSSRDRGNIQYF. CDR3 nucleotides: TGTGCCAGCAGCTCCCGGGACAGGGGAAACATTCAGTACTTC.